This record looks at one TCR beta chain sequence and its context. The source of the sample is a study of blood T cell repertoires in COVID-19. Profiled with immunoSEQ multiplex PCR; TCRdb holds only in-frame clones, not every one. The table has fewer than 200,000 clones, around 87% seen once. Sequencing was carried out using peripheral blood. The origin of this receptor is a woman of 80 years or more with COVID-19, enrolled during active disease.

The CDR3 DNA is TGTGCCAGTAGTATACAACCGAGCTACACTGAAGCTTTCTTT. As protein: CASSIQPSYTEAFF. The gene calls are TRBV19 and TRBJ1-1, with unresolved D. The V and J ends lost 2 bases and 3 bases respectively, with 10 bases between them. The CDR3 length is 14 residues. Germline V gene data show CDR1 as LNHDA and CDR2 as SQIVND (reference sequence).